This section outlines one T cell receptor beta chain sequence together with its context. Its cognate antigen has yet to be identified. Base qualities were left out, and no much larger clone turns up one base away. The data stem from a study of shared clonotypes between healthy human individuals (dated by TCRdb to about 2020). In terms of the full investigation: A few men and two women, aged 18 to 49 years, made up the cohort. Leukapheresis yielded between about 0.9 and 9.5 billion PBMCs per donor. To estimate repertoire size and how much clonotype sharing occurs between individuals, the study deeply sequenced the blood TCR repertoires of five healthy adults. Libraries were prepared and TCR repertoires were sequenced by different laboratories using diverse techniques, in order to increase sequencing depth and limit assay-specific biases. Per donor, three plates each were used for CD4 naive and CD4 memory, two for CD8 naive, and one for CD8 memory.

The CDR3 sequence holds 17 residues, the cysteine and phenylalanine included. Only CDR3 DNA remains: 51 bases, in frame from the first base. Per the germline V gene (reference sequence), WNHNN is the CDR1 and SYGVQD is the CDR2. V gives up 2 bases and J gives up 2 bases, and the segment between their germline ends measures 17 bases. The donors were healthy, HIV-negative adults with no recently reported acute infections or vaccinations. Every donor was a Caucasian adult living in Nashville, Tennessee, USA. CD4+ T cells were enriched through magnetic negative selection, after which naive cells were positively selected on CD45RA and the remaining negative fraction served as the memory subset. Blood was obtained by leukapheresis, after which PBMCs were separated by Ficoll-Histopaque density gradient centrifugation and cryopreserved in liquid nitrogen vapor phase. Purity and quantity of every magnetically sorted T cell population were checked by analytical flow cytometry. Each sorted fraction had its genomic DNA isolated and then quantified by UV absorbance on a Nanodrop 2000c.

Using the deep immunoSEQ assay, TCR CDR3 regions were amplified from genomic DNA by multiplex PCR. Extracted genomic DNA from each cell subset was spread evenly across all wells of several immunoSEQ 96-well plates, with each plate serving as a replicate. Each replicate PCR for sorted subsets received roughly 200 ng genomic DNA, equal to about 30,000 T cell genomes. Purified libraries were measured with a Qubit 3.0 fluorometer, size-checked on a Bioanalyzer 2100, and measured again with the KAPA Library Quantification kit. Every immunoSEQ 96-well plate was sequenced on a dedicated single-read 150-cycle Illumina NextSeq 550 flow cell. Concerning the study's data processing: The immunoSEQ output contained only junctional sequences without quality scores, so filtering could not match that applied to full-length reads. Sequences were annotated with PyIR, a Python wrapper for IgBLAST v1.9, using IMGT germline references to assign V/J genes and CDR3. Reads with weak V/J assignments (E-value above 1e-6), missing CDR3, stop codons, out-of-frame junctions, or ambiguous translated residues were removed. V3J clonotypes were defined as sequences sharing the same inferred V gene, J gene, and CDR3 amino acid sequence. The percentage overlap between two repertoires was calculated by dividing the number of shared unique clonotypes by the size of the smaller repertoire. RTK rarefaction, the Chao1 estimator, and Recon v2.1 estimates of unobserved clonotypes were used to assess repertoire richness. OLGA was used to compute generation probabilities for all TCRbeta clonotypes that the gDNA method yielded from a handful of donors. TCRdb carries this immuneACCESS record with in-frame sequences only. Its versions omit some clonotypes, under half of them owing to an unresolved V gene in the studies checked, with the rest unexplained. D and trimming were read from the DNA, whereas the V and J calls and clone size are those reported in that table. Counted in this sample were about 330,000 clones; roughly 70% of them appeared once. The leading ten clones occupy under 13% of the sample.

Beyond this particular receptor, the publication reports: Even with the large sequencing depth, rarefaction of the sorted-subset datasets indicated that sequencing was incomplete. Sampling was restricted to blood, and TCR repertoires in tissues likely differ from the TCR repertoires found in blood. Compared with non-shared clonotypes, clonotypes shared by all four sorted-subset donors had higher generation probabilities. When a handful of donors were compared, the shared fraction of clonotypes was approximately 5% for naive CD4, 3.5% to 4% for naive CD8, 2.3% for memory CD4, and 0.4% for memory CD8. Naive subsets generally had larger estimated clonotype richness than memory subsets. The genetic and exposure-history diversity represented was limited by the small number of donors. Pairwise subsampling led to the expectation that sequencing depth would affect the degree of clonotype sharing among donors.

The sample taken for sequencing was memory CD4+ T cells sorted from blood. Read against the paper, the sample's cell subset or site label means: CD45RA-negative fraction. This clonotype was obtained from a man under 40 in good health. Here the chain combines TRBV10-1 and TRBJ2-3, with TRBD2 as a weak D call on 7 bases. The sequence in DNA is TGCGCCAGCAGTGAGGGGGGCGCGGGGGACTACACAGATACGCAGTATTTT. This yields the protein CASSEGGAGDYTDTQYF.